This section outlines one T cell receptor beta chain sequence together with its context. Its antigen is still unknown. The data are from a study of T cell responses to AZD1222 COVID-19 vaccine. Across the study: Analyses pooled second doses at about 4 or about 12 weeks.

The CDR3 is made up of 13 amino acids. Germline CDR1 is LNHDA and CDR2 is SQIVND (reference sequence). The germline V and J ends were trimmed by 7 bases and 8 bases, with 14 bases remaining between them. Some clones are missing from TCRdb's copy, which holds only in-frame ones; the method was immunoSEQ multiplex PCR. The sample lists fewer than 200,000 clones; around nine tenths were seen once. Notes on the study in general: Clonal diversity may have been underestimated in mostly white British donors. With dominance at 160-218 and 743-854, vaccine-associated CD4 TCRs spanned spike. Unmutated regions of variants are reportedly targeted by nearly half of spike-specific TCRs.

The chain links TRBV19 to TRBJ2-2, with D maybe TRBD2 (6 bases). This TCR was recovered from an adult in good health. The starting material was peripheral blood, obtained on day 0 of AZD1222 vaccination. Here the CDR3 DNA reads TGTGCCAGTATGGCGGGGTTGAGTGGGGAGCTGTTTTTT. Amino acids: CASMAGLSGELFF.